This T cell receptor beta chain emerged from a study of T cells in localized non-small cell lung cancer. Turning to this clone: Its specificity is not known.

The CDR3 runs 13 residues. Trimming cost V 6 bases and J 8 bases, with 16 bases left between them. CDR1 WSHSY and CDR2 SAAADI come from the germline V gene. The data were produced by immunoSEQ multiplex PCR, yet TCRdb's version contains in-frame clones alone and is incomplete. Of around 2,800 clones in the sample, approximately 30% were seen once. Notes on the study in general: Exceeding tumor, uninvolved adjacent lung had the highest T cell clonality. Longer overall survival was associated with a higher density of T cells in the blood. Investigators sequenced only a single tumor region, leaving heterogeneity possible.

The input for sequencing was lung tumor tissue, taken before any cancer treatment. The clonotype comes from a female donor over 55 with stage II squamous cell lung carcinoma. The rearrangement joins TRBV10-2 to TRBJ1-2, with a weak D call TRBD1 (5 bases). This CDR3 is CASSPGRGRGYTF. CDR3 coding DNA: TGCGCCAGCAGCCCCGGCCGGGGACGAGGCTACACCTTC.